Presented here are 18 T cell receptor beta chains from one specimen sequenced in a study of Ad26.COV2.S vaccination and SARS-CoV-2 variants. Treatment indicated: roughly 19 received Ad26.COV2.S at low or high dose, single or two shots; roughly five received placebo; per-sample allocation not given. Collection of the samples took place on day 63 after the first injection of vaccine or placebo. Some clones are missing from TCRdb's copy, which holds only in-frame ones; the method was immunoSEQ multiplex PCR. Here the sample spans 300,000 to 400,000 clones, 75% to 90% being singletons. The material sequenced was peripheral blood, taken in a trial of Ad26.COV2.S vaccine versus placebo. Receptors were obtained from a person between 18 and 60 years old who received the Ad26.COV2.S COVID-19 vaccine or a placebo.

The J gene is TRBJ1-1, the V gene TRBV7-2; D unresolved. The CDR3 spans 16 residues. CDR1 is SGHTA, CDR2 FQGNSA, per germline. Trimming pared 5 bases from V and 6 bases from J, leaving 22 bases between. The CDR3 spells CASSLTPFPGAPEAFF. The DNA of the CDR3 is TGTGCCAGCAGCCTAACACCCTTCCCAGGCGCCCCTGAAGCTTTCTTT.

This chain links TRBV6-5 with TRBJ2-7; D possibly matches TRBD1 or TRBD2 (5 bases each). Trimming removed 6 bases at V and 3 bases at J, with 15 bases between. The CDR3 length is 14 residues. Germline V lookup: CDR1 MNHEY, CDR2 SVGAGI. The CDR3 is CASSPDGTLYEQYF. The CDR3 coding sequence is TGTGCCAGCAGCCCGGACGGGACCCTCTACGAGCAGTACTTC.

The gene calls are TRBV5-6 and TRBJ2-7; the match to TRBD1 covers 7 bases. V lost 4 bases and J lost 3; bases outside the gene matches: 10. This CDR3 region has 15 residues. CDR1 is SGHDT, CDR2 YYEEEE, per germline. CDR3 loop: CASSPTGTELYEQYF. CDR3 DNA: TGTGCCAGCAGCCCTACCGGGACAGAGCTCTACGAGCAGTACTTC.

The rearrangement joins TRBV2 to TRBJ1-2; D gene unclear. Germline-derived CDR1 and CDR2 are SNHLY and FYNNEI. The CDR3 has 13 amino acids. Trimming pared 2 bases from V and 4 bases from J, leaving 8 bases between. This CDR3 reads CASSETGSYGYTF. CDR3 bases: TGTGCCAGCAGTGAAACCGGGAGCTATGGCTACACCTTC.

The gene calls are TRBV30 and TRBJ2-1; 8 nucleotides align to TRBD2. Trimming took 5 bases from V and 7 from J; bases not matched to a gene: 10. Germline V gene lookup returns CDR1 GTSNPN and CDR2 SVGIG (reference sequence). The CDR3 runs 14 residues. The CDR3 coding sequence is TGTGCCTGGGGGAGCGGGGGAGGCGGGAATGAGCAGTTCTTC. It yields the protein CAWGSGGGGNEQFF.

The CDR3 DNA follows: TGTGCCAGTAGATTAGTAACTAGCGGGAAGAGTCAGGATGAGCAGTTCTTC. This translates into CASRLVTSGKSQDEQFF. This chain connects TRBV19 to TRBJ2-1; TRBD2 aligns across 10 bases. CDR3 length: 17 amino acids. Germline values: CDR1 LNHDA, CDR2 SQIVND (reference sequence). The J segment lost 8 bases and the V segment lost 6 bases, leaving 16 bases of the junction unmatched.

This clone has more than one count but fewer than ten. CDR3 region: CATSESGQNEQFF. CDR3 nucleotide sequence: TGTGCCACCAGTGAATCCGGACAGAATGAGCAGTTCTTC. The V gene is TRBV24-1, the J gene TRBJ2-1; a weak D match, TRBD1 (6 bases). V was trimmed by 4 bases and J by 7 bases, leaving 10 bases between them. This CDR3 is 13 amino acids long. Germline V gene lookup returns CDR1 KGHDR and CDR2 SFDVKD.

V gene TRBV6-2 or TRBV6-3 combines with J gene TRBJ2-7, with D unclear. CDR1 and CDR2 (germline): MNHEY, SVGEGT. Trimming removed 2 bases at V and 2 bases at J, with 4 bases between. CDR3 length: 12 residues. The CDR3 coding sequence is TGTGCCAGCAGTTACGGTCCCTACGAGCAGTACTTC. Its protein product is CASSYGPYEQYF.

The chain has TRBV28 and TRBJ1-2, with D maybe TRBD1 (5 bases). Germline CDR1 and CDR2: MDHEN and SYDVKM. With 5 bases removed from V and 5 bases from J, the gap between germline ends came to 18 bases. The CDR3 length is 15 residues. The CDR3 nucleotides are TGTGCCAGCAGTCACCGGGACGGTAGTAGGTATGGCTACACCTTC. It specifies CASSHRDGSRYGYTF.

The chain links TRBV6-2 or TRBV6-3 to TRBJ2-5; D gene ambiguous. Germline CDR1 MNHEY, CDR2 SVGEGT. Trimming removed 5 bases from V and 4 bases from J, with 8 bases in between. This CDR3 contains 12 residues. The CDR3 loop reads CASSREGETQYF. DNA for the CDR3: TGTGCCAGCAGTAGAGAAGGAGAGACCCAGTACTTC.

CDR3 in amino acids: CASSQKLGFGDQPQHF. DNA of the CDR3: TGCGCCAGCAGCCAAAAATTGGGCTTCGGCGATCAGCCCCAGCATTTT. This chain connects TRBV4-3 to TRBJ1-5; D not certain. Trimming shortened V by 2 bases and J by 5 bases, and 16 bases separated the two germline ends. Germline V lookup: CDR1 LGHNA, CDR2 YSLEER. The length of the CDR3 is 16 residues.

This rearrangement joins TRBV18 to TRBJ2-3, with D unresolved. The CDR3 runs 13 residues. Germline V gene lookup returns CDR1 KGHSH and CDR2 LQKENI. Trimming shortened V by 5 bases and J by 4 bases, and 10 bases separated the two germline ends. Here the CDR3 reads CASSSYISDTQYF. DNA for the CDR3: TGTGCCAGCTCATCTTACATTTCAGATACGCAGTATTTT.

This clone was detected once. This chain connects TRBV21-1 to TRBJ2-7; the D call in the table, TRBD2, was not verified against the DNA. TRBV21-1 is tagged as a pseudogene. This CDR3 has 17 amino acids. CDR3 loop: CASSTPGLAGVVDEQYF. The CDR3 nucleotides are TGTGCCAGCAGCACCCCAGGACTAGCGGGGGTAGTTGACGAGCAGTACTTC.

CDR3 region: CASRTTGSDSYTF. The CDR3 bases are TGTGCCAGCAGGACCACAGGGTCCGACAGCTACACCTTC. The chain recombines TRBV12-3 or TRBV12-4 with TRBJ1-2; the D gene is possibly TRBD1 (6 bases). The length of the CDR3 is 13 residues. Trimming removed 6 bases at V and 9 bases at J, with 17 bases between.

The genes are TRBV2 and TRBJ1-1; D is ambiguous. The CDR3 loop spans 13 amino acids. V gave up 5 bases and J gave up 11 bases, with 18 bases separating them. CDR1 is SNHLY and CDR2 is FYNNEI in the germline V gene. CDR3 in amino acids: CASSSDTARRAFF. The CDR3 nucleotides read TGTGCCAGCAGTTCTGACACCGCGCGGAGGGCTTTCTTT.

The rearrangement joins TRBV7-6 to TRBJ2-7, with D perhaps being TRBD1 or TRBD2 (5 bases each). The CDR3 contains 15 residues. Germline assignment: CDR1 SGHVS and CDR2 FNYEAQ. Trimming removed 3 bases at V and 2 bases at J, with 14 bases between. This CDR3 reads CASSLGRDGTYEQYF. In DNA form, the CDR3 reads TGTGCCAGCAGCTTGGGAAGGGACGGCACCTACGAGCAGTACTTC.

V gene TRBV6-5 combines with J gene TRBJ2-1, with 9 bases fitting TRBD2. V shed 0 bases and J 3 bases; nucleotides not matched to a gene: 3. Germline CDR1 MNHEY, CDR2 SVGAGI. This CDR3 has 16 amino acids. CDR3 loop: CASSYSLAGIYNEQFF. CDR3 coding DNA: TGTGCCAGCAGTTACTCCCTAGCGGGAATCTACAATGAGCAGTTCTTC.

This sequence joins TRBV5-4 and TRBJ2-3, with D possibly matching TRBD2 (5 bases). From germline, CDR1 is SGHNT and CDR2 YYREEE (reference sequence). V lost 5 bases and J 4 bases, leaving 11 bases between the germline ends. The CDR3 runs to 13 residues. CDR3 DNA sequence: TGTGCCAGCAGAACCACCGGGGCAGATACGCAGTATTTT. As protein: CASRTTGADTQYF.